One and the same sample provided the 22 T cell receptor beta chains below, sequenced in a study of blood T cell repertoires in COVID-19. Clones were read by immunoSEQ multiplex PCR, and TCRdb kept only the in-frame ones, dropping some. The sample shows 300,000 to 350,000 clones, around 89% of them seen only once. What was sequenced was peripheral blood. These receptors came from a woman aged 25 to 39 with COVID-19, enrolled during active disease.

CDR3 DNA: TGCGCCAGCAGCCAAGACTGGGGGAGGGCATCCTGGTATGGCTACACCTTC. Encoded protein: CASSQDWGRASWYGYTF. The chain joins TRBV4-1 to TRBJ1-2; D is possibly TRBD1 (5 bases). Looked up from germline, CDR1 is MGHRA and CDR2 is YSYEKL. The CDR3 is made up of 17 amino acids. V dropped 0 bases and J dropped 5 bases, with 19 bases sitting between them.

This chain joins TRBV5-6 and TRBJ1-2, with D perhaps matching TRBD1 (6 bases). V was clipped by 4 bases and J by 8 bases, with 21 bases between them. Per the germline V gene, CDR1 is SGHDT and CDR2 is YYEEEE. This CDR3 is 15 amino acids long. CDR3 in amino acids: CASSPRGLGARGYTF. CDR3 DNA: TGTGCCAGCAGCCCCCGAGGATTGGGGGCACGAGGCTACACCTTC.

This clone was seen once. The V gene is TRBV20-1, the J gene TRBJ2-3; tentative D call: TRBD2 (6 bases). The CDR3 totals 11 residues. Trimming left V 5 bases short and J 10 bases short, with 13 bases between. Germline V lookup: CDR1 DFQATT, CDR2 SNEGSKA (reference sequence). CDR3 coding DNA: TGCAGTGCTCCTAGACTAGACGCGCAGTATTTT. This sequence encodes CSAPRLDAQYF.

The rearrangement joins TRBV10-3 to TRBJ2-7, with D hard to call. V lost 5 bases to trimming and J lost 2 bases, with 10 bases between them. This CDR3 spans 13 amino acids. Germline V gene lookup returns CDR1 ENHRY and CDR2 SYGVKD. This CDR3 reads CAISTLIPYEQYF. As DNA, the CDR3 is TGTGCCATCAGTACTCTAATTCCCTACGAGCAGTACTTC.

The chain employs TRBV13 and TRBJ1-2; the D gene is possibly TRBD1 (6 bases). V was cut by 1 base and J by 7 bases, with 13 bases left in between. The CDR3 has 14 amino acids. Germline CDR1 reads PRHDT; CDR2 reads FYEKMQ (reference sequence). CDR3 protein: CASSLVRGRSGYTF. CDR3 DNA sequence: TGTGCCAGCAGCTTAGTCAGGGGCAGGAGTGGCTACACCTTC. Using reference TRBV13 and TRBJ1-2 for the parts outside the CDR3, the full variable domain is AAGVIQSPRHLIKEKRETATLKCYPIPRHDTVYWYQQGPGQDPQFLISFYEKMQSDKGSIPDRFSAQQFSDYHSELNMSSLELGDSALYFCASSLVRGRSGYTFGSGTRLTVV.

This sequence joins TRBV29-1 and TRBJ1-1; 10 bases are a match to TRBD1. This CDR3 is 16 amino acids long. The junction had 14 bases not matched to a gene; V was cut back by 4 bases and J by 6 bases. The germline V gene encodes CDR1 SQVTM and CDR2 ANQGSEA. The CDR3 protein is CSVVGRAGTGDPEAFF. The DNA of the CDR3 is TGCAGCGTTGTGGGGCGCGCCGGGACAGGGGACCCTGAAGCTTTCTTT. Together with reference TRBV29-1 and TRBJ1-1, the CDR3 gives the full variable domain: SAVISQKPSRDICQRGTSLTIQCQVDSQVTMMFWYRQQPGQSLTLIATANQGSEATYESGFVIDKFPISRPNLTFSTLTVSNMSPEDSSIYLCSVVGRAGTGDPEAFFGQGTRLTVV.

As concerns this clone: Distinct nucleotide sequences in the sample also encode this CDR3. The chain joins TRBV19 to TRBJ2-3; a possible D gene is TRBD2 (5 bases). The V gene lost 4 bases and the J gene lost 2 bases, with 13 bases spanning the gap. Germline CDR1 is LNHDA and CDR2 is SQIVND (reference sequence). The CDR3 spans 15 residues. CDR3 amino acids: CASSTIREPTDTQYF. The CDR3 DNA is TGTGCCAGTAGTACGATCCGGGAACCCACAGATACGCAGTATTTT.

CDR3 sequence (DNA): TGTGCCAGCAGCCCGAAATCCTCCACAGGAGGGGACGAGCAGTACTTC. As protein: CASSPKSSTGGDEQYF. The rearrangement links TRBV3-1 (or the pseudogene TRBV3-2) to TRBJ2-7, with D possibly matching TRBD2 (6 bases). This CDR3 has 16 amino acids. CDR1 is LGHDT, CDR2 YNNKEL, per germline (reference sequence). V was shortened by 4 bases and J by 5 bases, with 21 bases between the two germline ends.

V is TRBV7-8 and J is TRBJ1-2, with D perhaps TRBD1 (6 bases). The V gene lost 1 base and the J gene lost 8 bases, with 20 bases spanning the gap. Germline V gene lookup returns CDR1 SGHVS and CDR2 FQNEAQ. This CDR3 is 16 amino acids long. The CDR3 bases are TGTGCCAGCAGCTTAGTGTTGCCAGGGGTTGATGGAGGCTACACCTTC. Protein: CASSLVLPGVDGGYTF.

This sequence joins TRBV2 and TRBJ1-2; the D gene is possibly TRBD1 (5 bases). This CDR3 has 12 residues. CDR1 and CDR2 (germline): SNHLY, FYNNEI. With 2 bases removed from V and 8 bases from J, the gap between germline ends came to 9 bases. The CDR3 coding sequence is TGTGCCAGCAGTGAAAGGGGTGGGGGCTACACCTTC. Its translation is CASSERGGGYTF. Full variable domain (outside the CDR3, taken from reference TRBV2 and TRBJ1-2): EPEVTQTPSHQVTQMGQEVILRCVPISNHLYFYWYRQILGQKVEFLVSFYNNEISEKSEIFDDQFSVERPDGSNFTLKIRSTKLEDSAMYFCASSERGGGYTFGSGTRLTVV.

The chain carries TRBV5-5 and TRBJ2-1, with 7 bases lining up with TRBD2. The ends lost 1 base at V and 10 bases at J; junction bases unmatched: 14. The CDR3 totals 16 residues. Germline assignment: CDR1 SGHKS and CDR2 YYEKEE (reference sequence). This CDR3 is CASSLPSGEVVGEQFF. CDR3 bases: TGTGCCAGCAGCTTGCCAAGCGGGGAGGTTGTTGGAGAGCAGTTCTTC.

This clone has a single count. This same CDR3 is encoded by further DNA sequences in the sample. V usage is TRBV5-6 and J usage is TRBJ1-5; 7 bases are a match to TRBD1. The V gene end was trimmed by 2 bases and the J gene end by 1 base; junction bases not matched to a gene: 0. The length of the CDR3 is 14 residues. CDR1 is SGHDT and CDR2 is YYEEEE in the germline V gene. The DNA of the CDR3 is TGTGCCAGCAGCTTAGGGGGCAGCAATCAGCCCCAGCATTTT. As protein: CASSLGGSNQPQHF. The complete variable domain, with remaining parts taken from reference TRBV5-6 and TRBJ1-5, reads DAGVTQSPTHLIKTRGQQVTLRCSPKSGHDTVSWYQQALGQGPQFIFQYYEEEERQRGNFPDRFSGHQFPNYSSELNVNALLLGDSALYLCASSLGGSNQPQHFGDGTRLSIL.

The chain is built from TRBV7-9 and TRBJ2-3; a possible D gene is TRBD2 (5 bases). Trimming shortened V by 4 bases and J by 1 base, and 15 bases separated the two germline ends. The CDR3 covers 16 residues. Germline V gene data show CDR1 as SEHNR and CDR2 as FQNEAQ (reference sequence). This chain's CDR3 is CASSSPSGWGTDTQYF. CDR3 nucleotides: TGTGCCAGCAGCTCCCCTTCGGGGTGGGGCACAGATACGCAGTATTTT.

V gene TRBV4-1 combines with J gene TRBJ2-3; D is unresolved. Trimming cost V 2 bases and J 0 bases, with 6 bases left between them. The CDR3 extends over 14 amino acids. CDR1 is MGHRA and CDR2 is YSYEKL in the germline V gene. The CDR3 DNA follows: TGCGCCAGCAGCCAAATACTTAGCACAGATACGCAGTATTTT. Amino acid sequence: CASSQILSTDTQYF.

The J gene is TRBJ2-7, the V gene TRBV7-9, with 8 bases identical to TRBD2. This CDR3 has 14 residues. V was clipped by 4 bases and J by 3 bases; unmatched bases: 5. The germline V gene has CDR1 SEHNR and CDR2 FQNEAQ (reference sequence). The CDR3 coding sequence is TGTGCCAGCAGCTCCACCGGGACTAGCTACGAGCAGTACGTC. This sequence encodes CASSSTGTSYEQYV.

As DNA, the CDR3 is TGTGCCAGCTCACCACTCCAGACTAGGGTCGAGGGGCAGTTCTTC. Residues: CASSPLQTRVEGQFF. The genes are TRBV18 and TRBJ2-1, with D possibly being TRBD2 (6 bases). The V end lost 1 base, the J end lost 12 bases, and 19 bases lay between the germline ends. The CDR3 is 15 amino acids. CDR1 is KGHSH, CDR2 LQKENI, per germline. The full variable domain, rest sourced from reference TRBV18 and TRBJ2-1, is NAGVMQNPRHLVRRRGQEARLRCSPMKGHSHVYWYRQLPEEGLKFMVYLQKENIIDESGMPKERFSAEFPKEGPSILRIQQVVRGDSAAYFCASSPLQTRVEGQFFGPGTRLTVL.

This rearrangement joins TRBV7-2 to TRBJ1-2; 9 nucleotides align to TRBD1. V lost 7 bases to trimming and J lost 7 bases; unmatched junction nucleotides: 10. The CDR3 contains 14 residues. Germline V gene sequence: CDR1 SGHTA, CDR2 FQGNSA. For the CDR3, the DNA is TGTGCCAGCAACCTTATGACAGGGGGGATTGGCTACACCTTC. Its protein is CASNLMTGGIGYTF.

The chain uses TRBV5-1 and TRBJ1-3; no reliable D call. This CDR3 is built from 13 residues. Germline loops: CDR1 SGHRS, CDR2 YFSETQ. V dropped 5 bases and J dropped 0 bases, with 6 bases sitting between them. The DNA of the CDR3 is TGCGCCAGCAGTCAGGACTCTGGAAACACCATATATTTT. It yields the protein CASSQDSGNTIYF.

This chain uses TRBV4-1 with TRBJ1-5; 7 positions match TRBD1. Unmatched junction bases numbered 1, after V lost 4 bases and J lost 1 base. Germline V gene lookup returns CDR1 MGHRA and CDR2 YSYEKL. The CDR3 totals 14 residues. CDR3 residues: CASSLTGSNQPQHF. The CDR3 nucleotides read TGCGCCAGCAGCCTGACAGGGAGCAATCAGCCCCAGCATTTT.

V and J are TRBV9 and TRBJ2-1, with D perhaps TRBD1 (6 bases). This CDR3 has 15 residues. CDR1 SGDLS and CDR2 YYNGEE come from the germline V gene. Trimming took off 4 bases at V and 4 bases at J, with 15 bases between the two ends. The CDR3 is CASSQTGTLYNEQFF. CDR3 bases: TGTGCCAGCAGCCAAACCGGGACACTATACAATGAGCAGTTCTTC.

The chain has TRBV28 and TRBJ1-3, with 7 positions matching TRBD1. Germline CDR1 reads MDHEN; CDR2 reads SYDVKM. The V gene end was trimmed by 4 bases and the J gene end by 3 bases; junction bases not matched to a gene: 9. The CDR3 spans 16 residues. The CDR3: CASSYHGGGSGNTIYF. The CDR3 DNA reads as TGTGCCAGCAGTTACCACGGAGGGGGCAGTGGAAACACCATATATTTT. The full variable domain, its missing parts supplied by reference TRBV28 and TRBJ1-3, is DVKVTQSSRYLVKRTGEKVFLECVQDMDHENMFWYRQDPGLGLRLIYFSYDVKMKEKGDIPEGYSVSREKKERFSLILESASTNQTSMYLCASSYHGGGSGNTIYFGEGSWLTVV.

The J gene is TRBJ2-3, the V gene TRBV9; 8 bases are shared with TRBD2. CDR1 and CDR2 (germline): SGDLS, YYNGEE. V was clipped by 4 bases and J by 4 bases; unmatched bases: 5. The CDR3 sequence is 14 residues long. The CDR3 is CASSTSGGADTQYF. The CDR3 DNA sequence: TGTGCCAGCAGCACGAGCGGGGGCGCAGATACGCAGTATTTT.